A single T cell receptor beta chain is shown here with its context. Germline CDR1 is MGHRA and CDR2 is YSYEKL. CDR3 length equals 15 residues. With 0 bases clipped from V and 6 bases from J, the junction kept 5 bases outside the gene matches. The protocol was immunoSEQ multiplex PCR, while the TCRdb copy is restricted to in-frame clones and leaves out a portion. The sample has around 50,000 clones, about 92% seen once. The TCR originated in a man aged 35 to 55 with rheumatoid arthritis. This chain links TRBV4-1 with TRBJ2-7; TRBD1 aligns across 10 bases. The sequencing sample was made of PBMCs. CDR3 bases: TGCGCCAGCAGCCAAGATCGGGGACAGGGGTTCGAGCAGTACTTC. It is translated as CASSQDRGQGFEQYF.